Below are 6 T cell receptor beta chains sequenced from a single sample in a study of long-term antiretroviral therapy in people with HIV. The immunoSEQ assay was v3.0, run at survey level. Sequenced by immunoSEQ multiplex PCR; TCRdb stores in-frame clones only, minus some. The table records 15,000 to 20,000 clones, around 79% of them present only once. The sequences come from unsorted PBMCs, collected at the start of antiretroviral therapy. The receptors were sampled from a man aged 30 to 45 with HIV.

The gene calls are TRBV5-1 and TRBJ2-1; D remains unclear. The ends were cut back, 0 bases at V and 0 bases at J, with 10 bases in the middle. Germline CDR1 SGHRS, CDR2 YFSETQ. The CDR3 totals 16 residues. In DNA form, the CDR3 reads TGCGCCAGCAGCTTGGACGGTATTACCTCCTACAATGAGCAGTTCTTC. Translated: CASSLDGITSYNEQFF.

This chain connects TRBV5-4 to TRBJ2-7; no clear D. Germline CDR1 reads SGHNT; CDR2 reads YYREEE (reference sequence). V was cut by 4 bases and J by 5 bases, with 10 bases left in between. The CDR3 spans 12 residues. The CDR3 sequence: CASSPGGDEQYF. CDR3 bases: TGTGCCAGCAGCCCAGGCGGCGACGAGCAGTACTTC.

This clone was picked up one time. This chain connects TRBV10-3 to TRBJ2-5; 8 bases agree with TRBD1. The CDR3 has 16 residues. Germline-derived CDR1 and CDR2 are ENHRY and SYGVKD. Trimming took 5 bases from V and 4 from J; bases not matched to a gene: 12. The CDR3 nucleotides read TGTGCCATCAGTAGTATTGACAGGGGACTCGGAGAGACCCAGTACTTC. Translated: CAISSIDRGLGETQYF.

The CDR3, as DNA: TGTGCCAGCAGTTACTCGGGGGGGGCCACTGAAGCTTTCTTT. The encoded protein is CASSYSGGATEAFF. The chain combines TRBV6-5 with TRBJ1-1; D perhaps matches TRBD1 (6 bases). The CDR3 loop spans 14 amino acids. CDR1 and CDR2 (germline): MNHEY, SVGAGI. Between the trimmed V and J ends, which lost 0 bases and 4 bases, there was a span of 9 bases.

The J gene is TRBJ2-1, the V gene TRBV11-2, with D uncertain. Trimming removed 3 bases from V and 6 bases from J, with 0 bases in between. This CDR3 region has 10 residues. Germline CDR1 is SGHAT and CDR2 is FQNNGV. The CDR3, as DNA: TGTGCCAGCAGCTTCAATGAGCAGTTCTTC. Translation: CASSFNEQFF.

The CDR3 is CASSLASDSRYGYTF. CDR3 sequence (DNA): TGTGCCAGCAGCTTAGCGTCAGACAGCAGATATGGCTACACCTTC. The chain is built from TRBV7-2 and TRBJ1-2, with TRBD1 as a possible D gene (5 bases). V lost 0 bases to trimming and J lost 5 bases, with 13 bases between them. Germline V lookup: CDR1 SGHTA, CDR2 FQGNSA. The CDR3 runs 15 residues. The full variable domain, in which reference TRBV7-2 and TRBJ1-2 provide the parts outside the CDR3, is GAGVSQSPSNKVTEKGKDVELRCDPISGHTALYWYRQSLGQGLEFLIYFQGNSAPDKSGLPSDRFSAERTGGSVSTLTIQRTQQEDSAVYLCASSLASDSRYGYTFGSGTRLTVV.